This T cell receptor (beta chain) is from a study of cytomegalovirus exposure and HLA in healthy donors (dated 2017 in TCRdb). Study-wide context: According to a later analysis, one platform produced both the 110 or so validation repertoires and the 620 or so repertoires of the first cohort. The study aimed to test whether signatures of past pathogen exposure could be identified by cataloging public T cell receptors. Along with the approximately 700-subject first cohort, a separate validation cohort of about 110 different subjects was used. High-throughput TCR immunosequencing, statistical association of individual TCRs with disease status, and machine learning were combined to predict cytomegalovirus infection status.

As to this clone: Its specific antigen is unknown. Per-nucleotide qualities are absent, and no much larger clonotype sits a single base away.

At the junction V is shortened by 1 base and J by 2 bases, with 14 bases in between. The CDR3 measures 16 amino acids from cysteine to phenylalanine. The entry retains the CDR3 DNA only, 48 bases that are in frame from base 1. For CDR1 and CDR2, the germline V gene lists SGHDT and YYEEEE. Broader findings and caveats from the paper: The classifier was reported to diagnose cytomegalovirus status with high specificity and sensitivity in both the original and validation cohorts. A later analysis had no HLA typing for the validation cohort, so co-occurrence there was scored across all 130 or so repertoires. The authors suggested that the approach could potentially be extended to other disease states and immunological phenotypes. A later analysis found that TCRs clustered in the first cohort also tended to co-occur in the 120 validation repertoires, with about 94% of cluster scores above 0. While some public TCRs were present in many individuals, most TCR sequences turned up only very rarely across donors. A few of the identified cytomegalovirus-associated TCR beta chains were confirmed in vitro to be specific for cytomegalovirus antigens. A total of 150 or so TCR beta chains were listed by the study as associated with cytomegalovirus.

Preparation of the library involved the immunoSEQ multiplex PCR assay. Under the source paper's analysis protocol: A statistical classification framework was built to diagnose cytomegalovirus status from the catalog of TCR beta chain sequences. Imported from immuneACCESS, the table was reduced by TCRdb to in-frame sequences with V and J called. These copies leave out some clones; in studies compared against another copy, an unresolved V gene accounts for under half, and the cause of the remainder is not known. D and trimming come from the DNA, and the V and J calls and clone size come from that table. The sample data list a few hundred thousand clones, and almost 90% of these were observed just once. The ten largest clones represent roughly 2.8% of the sample. The donors were included in the validation cohort of approximately 130 subjects, a group kept apart from the approximately 690-subject first cohort.

The sequencing sample was made of PBMCs. This receptor was taken from a young woman in good health and CMV-seronegative. The chain was built from TRBV5-6 and TRBJ2-3; tentative D gene TRBD2, with 6 bases matching. The nucleotides are TGTGCCAGCAGCTTGTACGGGAGCGACGTCACAGATACGCAGTATTTT. This encodes CASSLYGSDVTDTQYF.